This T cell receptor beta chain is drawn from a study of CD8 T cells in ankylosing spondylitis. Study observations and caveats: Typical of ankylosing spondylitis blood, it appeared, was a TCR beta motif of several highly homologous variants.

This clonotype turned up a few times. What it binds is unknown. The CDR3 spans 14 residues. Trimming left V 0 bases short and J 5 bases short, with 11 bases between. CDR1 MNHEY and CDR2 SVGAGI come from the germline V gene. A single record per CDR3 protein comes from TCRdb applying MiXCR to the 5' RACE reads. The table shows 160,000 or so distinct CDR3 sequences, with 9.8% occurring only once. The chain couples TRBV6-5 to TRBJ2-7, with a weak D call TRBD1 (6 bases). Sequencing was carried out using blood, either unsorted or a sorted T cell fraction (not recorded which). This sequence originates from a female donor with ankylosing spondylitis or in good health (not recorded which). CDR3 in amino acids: CASSYSQGTHEQYF. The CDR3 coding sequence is TGTGCCAGCAGTTACTCACAGGGAACTCACGAGCAGTACTTC.